The T cell receptor beta chain described here comes from a study of spatial heterogeneity in lung cancer. Time point given: sample taken at primary tumor resection. Unsorted samples of tumor, nontumor lung or frozen PBMC had their whole RNA sequenced. Germline values: CDR1 SEHNR, CDR2 FQNEAQ (reference sequence). V lost 4 bases and J 5 bases, leaving 15 bases between the germline ends. The CDR3 consists of 14 residues. This clonotype showed up many times. Each molecule of TCR cDNA was tagged with one unique molecular identifier. TCRdb independently ran MiXCR on the 5' RACE reads; one entry per CDR3 protein. The sample lists roughly 16,000 distinct CDR3 sequences; about a fifth were seen once.

The receptor was derived from a female donor with early-stage non-small cell lung cancer. V gene TRBV7-9 combines with J gene TRBJ2-7; D is possibly TRBD2 (6 bases). The specimen comprised PBMCs, sampled at surgery. The CDR3 DNA reads as TGTGCCAGCAGCTGGCTGGAGGGCCAGGACGAGCAGTACTTC. Protein product: CASSWLEGQDEQYF.